Given below is one T cell receptor (beta chain) in context. The source of the sample is a study of shared clonotypes between healthy human individuals. Germline-derived CDR1 and CDR2 are SGHAT and FQNNGV. Trimming stripped 2 bases from V and 7 bases from J, with 11 bases between. The CDR3 length is 13 residues. CD45RO-negative cells were positively selected for CCR7, leaving out terminally differentiated effector memory CD45RA+ cells. The study drew all its donors from Caucasian adults living in Nashville, Tennessee. Assay runs were performed at deep level. Libraries were prepared by immunoSEQ multiplex PCR; TCRdb keeps only in-frame clonotypes and omits some of them. The data show under 2,000,000 clones, less than 95% seen once.

The V gene is TRBV11-2, the J gene TRBJ2-5; either TRBD1 or TRBD2 may supply D (5 bases each). This sequence originates from a man aged 18 to 30 in good health. The specimen was naive CD8+ T cells sorted from blood. The CDR3 loop reads CASSLIGTGTQYF. DNA for the CDR3: TGTGCCAGCAGCTTAATTGGGACGGGGACCCAGTACTTC.